This T cell receptor beta chain appears in the sequencing data of a study of blood T cell repertoires in COVID-19. Authors' processing steps: Researchers report that nucleated cell counts were estimated from reference gene primer amplification. TCRdb's table, derived via immunoSEQ multiplex PCR, lists solely in-frame clones and lacks some. D and trimming were read from the DNA, whereas the V and J calls and clone size are those reported in that table. The table lists about 210,000 clones, 92% of them singletons. With V trimmed by 4 bases and J by 7 bases, 5 bases remained unmatched. In germline, CDR1 is KGHDR, CDR2 SFDVKD. The CDR3 totals 15 residues.

This chain links TRBV24-1 with TRBJ2-2, with 10 bases matching TRBD1. The sequence was collected from a young man with acute or convalescent COVID-19. Sequencing used peripheral blood. The CDR3 nucleotides read TGTGCCACCAGTGACCCGGGACAGGGGAACGGGGAGCTGTTTTTT. Protein product: CATSDPGQGNGELFF.